The 17 T cell receptor beta chains in this list originate from one sample, sequenced in a study of blood T cell repertoires in COVID-19. Sequenced by immunoSEQ multiplex PCR; TCRdb stores in-frame clones only, minus some. The sample includes 340,000 or so clones, around 86% of them seen just once. Source material: peripheral blood. The receptors come from a man aged 45-65 years with active or convalescent COVID-19.

The genes are TRBV4-2 and TRBJ1-4, with TRBD1 matching 7 bases. Germline V gives CDR1 LGHNA, CDR2 YNFKEQ. This CDR3 contains 15 residues. With 4 bases clipped from V and 6 bases from J, the junction kept 8 bases outside the gene matches. The CDR3 nucleotides are TGTGCCAGCAGCCCGGGGACAGCCGCCGATGAAAAACTGTTTTTT. Translation gives CASSPGTAADEKLFF.

This clone was found a few times. The rearrangement uses TRBV9 and TRBJ1-1, with D tentatively TRBD1 (5 bases). Germline CDR1 and CDR2: SGDLS and YYNGEE. Trimming took 1 base from V and 7 from J, leaving 11 bases between them. This CDR3 region has 13 residues. The CDR3 loop is CASSVPWGVEAFF. For the CDR3, the DNA is TGTGCCAGCAGCGTACCATGGGGCGTTGAAGCTTTCTTT.

The chain recombines TRBV6-2 or TRBV6-3 with TRBJ2-7; 8 positions agree with TRBD2. The CDR3 has 15 residues. CDR1 and CDR2 from the germline V gene are MNHEY and SVGEGT. With 6 bases clipped from V and 4 bases from J, the junction kept 11 bases outside the gene matches. For the CDR3, the DNA is TGTGCCAGCAGCCCCCCGGGGGGGGTGAGGTACGAGCAGTACTTC. Protein product: CASSPPGGVRYEQYF.

J is TRBJ1-2 and V is TRBV4-2; D unclear. The germline V gene has CDR1 LGHNA and CDR2 YNFKEQ. Deletions cut 0 bases from V and 4 bases from J, with 6 bases between. This CDR3 is built from 13 residues. The CDR3 reads CASSQDPSYGYTF. CDR3 DNA: TGTGCCAGCAGCCAAGATCCCAGCTATGGCTACACCTTC.

This sequence joins TRBV4-1 and TRBJ2-3, with a tentative D call TRBD1 (6 bases). CDR3 length equals 16 residues. Trimming pared 4 bases from V and 2 bases from J, leaving 16 bases between. CDR1 MGHRA and CDR2 YSYEKL come from the germline V gene. The CDR3 DNA sequence: TGCGCCAGCAGCCTCGGTCGGGACACCGACACAGATACGCAGTATTTT. It specifies CASSLGRDTDTDTQYF.

This clone appeared a single time. The chain employs TRBV15 and TRBJ2-5; a possible D gene is TRBD2 (6 bases). There are 16 residues in the CDR3. CDR1 is LNHNV, CDR2 YYDKDF, per germline (reference sequence). Trimming cost V 3 bases and J 6 bases, with 20 bases left between them. Written as DNA, the CDR3 is TGTGCCACCAGCAGCCCTCTCCCGGGGGTCGGTAAGACCCAGTACTTC. Protein product: CATSSPLPGVGKTQYF.

This clone was picked up a small number of times. The chain combines TRBV18 with TRBJ2-2; weak D call: TRBD1 (5 bases). V lost 3 bases to trimming and J lost 1 base, with 12 bases between them. Looked up from germline, CDR1 is KGHSH and CDR2 is LQKENI. The CDR3 is 16 residues long. This CDR3 reads CASSPTAGLNTGELFF. CDR3 coding DNA: TGTGCCAGCTCACCCACCGCAGGGCTGAACACCGGGGAGCTGTTTTTT. The full variable domain, in which reference TRBV18 and TRBJ2-2 provide the parts outside the CDR3, is NAGVMQNPRHLVRRRGQEARLRCSPMKGHSHVYWYRQLPEEGLKFMVYLQKENIIDESGMPKERFSAEFPKEGPSILRIQQVVRGDSAAYFCASSPTAGLNTGELFFGEGSRLTVL.

V and J are TRBV5-1 and TRBJ2-1; 13 bases match TRBD2. The CDR3 loop spans 17 amino acids. The ends lost 3 bases at V and 0 bases at J; junction bases unmatched: 3. Germline V lookup: CDR1 SGHRS, CDR2 YFSETQ. CDR3 nucleotide sequence: TGCGCCAGCAGCTCCGGGACTAGCGGGACCTCCTACAATGAGCAGTTCTTC. Protein: CASSSGTSGTSYNEQFF.

The chain uses TRBV28 and TRBJ1-1, with unresolved D. Germline V gives CDR1 MDHEN, CDR2 SYDVKM. V dropped 5 bases and J dropped 6 bases, with 7 bases sitting between them. The CDR3 extends over 11 amino acids. The CDR3 DNA is TGTGCCAGCAGTACCACATCTGAAGCTTTCTTT. Protein product: CASSTTSEAFF.

This chain joins TRBV2 and TRBJ2-3; 8 nucleotides align to TRBD1. J gave up 5 bases and V 8 bases, and 9 bases lay outside the gene matches. Germline CDR1 and CDR2: SNHLY and FYNNEI. The CDR3 has 14 residues. CDR3 sequence reads: CASAPGQEGDTQYF. CDR3 DNA sequence: TGTGCCAGCGCACCGGGACAGGAGGGAGATACGCAGTATTTT.

The V call is TRBV4-2, the J call TRBJ1-2; 12 bases line up with TRBD1. Germline CDR1 LGHNA, CDR2 YNFKEQ. The CDR3 runs to 17 residues. J lost 6 bases, V lost 1 base, and 9 bases had no gene match. The CDR3 spells CASSQGSRDRGRDGYTF. CDR3 bases: TGTGCCAGCAGCCAAGGTTCCCGGGACAGGGGGCGGGATGGCTACACCTTC.

The chain recombines TRBV30 with TRBJ1-1; no firm D call. This CDR3 region has 14 residues. V gave up 4 bases and J gave up 4 bases, with 16 bases separating them. Germline lookup yields CDR1 GTSNPN and CDR2 SVGIG (reference sequence). CDR3 in DNA: TGTGCCTGGACCGTCAAGGTGAGCGGCACTGAAGCTTTCTTT. This gives the protein CAWTVKVSGTEAFF.

The rearrangement links TRBV9 to TRBJ1-6; no firm D call. The germline V and J ends were trimmed by 2 bases and 3 bases, with 6 bases remaining between them. The CDR3 sequence is 14 residues long. CDR1 and CDR2 from the germline V gene are SGDLS and YYNGEE. The CDR3 loop is CASSVGYYNSPLHF. DNA for the CDR3: TGTGCCAGCAGCGTCGGGTACTATAATTCACCCCTCCACTTT.

The DNA for the CDR3 is TGTGCCAGCAGTGAGAGGGGGCAGCAAGAGACCCAGTACTTC. This gives the protein CASSERGQQETQYF. J is TRBJ2-5 and V is TRBV2, with 7 positions matching TRBD1. Germline V gene data show CDR1 as SNHLY and CDR2 as FYNNEI. V lost 3 bases and J lost 2; bases outside the gene matches: 3. The CDR3 is 14 amino acids.

The sample holds one count of this clone. The chain links TRBV21-1 to TRBJ2-7; the DNA was not used to check the table's D call, TRBD2. TRBV21-1 is flagged as a pseudogene. This CDR3 has 15 amino acids. The CDR3 region has the DNA TGTGCCAGCAGCCGCCTTCTAGCGGGAGGCTACGAGCAGTACTTC. Translated: CASSRLLAGGYEQYF.

In this sample, this clone turned up once. Written as DNA, the CDR3 is TGTGCCAGCAGCTTAGCGCCACAGGGGTCAGCTAACTATGGCTACACCTTC. Translated: CASSLAPQGSANYGYTF. The rearrangement uses TRBV7-2 and TRBJ1-2; 7 nucleotides align to TRBD1. V lost 0 bases and J lost 0; bases outside the gene matches: 7. The CDR3 contains 17 residues. Germline lookup yields CDR1 SGHTA and CDR2 FQGNSA. Together with reference TRBV7-2 and TRBJ1-2, the CDR3 gives the full variable domain: GAGVSQSPSNKVTEKGKDVELRCDPISGHTALYWYRQSLGQGLEFLIYFQGNSAPDKSGLPSDRFSAERTGGSVSTLTIQRTQQEDSAVYLCASSLAPQGSANYGYTFGSGTRLTVV.

The chain is built from TRBV21-1 and TRBJ2-1; the table's TRBD2 call for D was not verified on the DNA. TRBV21-1 corresponds to a pseudogene. The CDR3 has 19 residues. The CDR3 bases are TGTGCCAGCAGCACCGAAGCCTTACTAGCGGGAGGGCGGTACAATGAGCAGTTCTTC. Encoded protein: CASSTEALLAGGRYNEQFF.